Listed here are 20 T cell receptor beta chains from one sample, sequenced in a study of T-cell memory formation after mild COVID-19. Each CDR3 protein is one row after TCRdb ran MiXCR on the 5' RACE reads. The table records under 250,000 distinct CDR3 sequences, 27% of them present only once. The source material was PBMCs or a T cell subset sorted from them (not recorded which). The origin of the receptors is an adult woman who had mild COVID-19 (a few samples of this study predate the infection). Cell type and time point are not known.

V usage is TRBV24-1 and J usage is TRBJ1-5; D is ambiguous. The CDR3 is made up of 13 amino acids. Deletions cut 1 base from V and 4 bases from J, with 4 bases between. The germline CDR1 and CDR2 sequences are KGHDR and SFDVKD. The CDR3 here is CATSDFTNQPQHF. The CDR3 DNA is TGTGCCACCAGTGATTTCACGAATCAGCCCCAGCATTTT.

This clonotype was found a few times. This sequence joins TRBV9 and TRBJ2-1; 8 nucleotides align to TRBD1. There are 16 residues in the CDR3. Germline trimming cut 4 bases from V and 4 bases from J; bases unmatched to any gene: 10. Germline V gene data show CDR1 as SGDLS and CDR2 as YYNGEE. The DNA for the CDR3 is TGTGCCAGCAGCTTCGGGACAGGACCATCATACAATGAGCAGTTCTTC. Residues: CASSFGTGPSYNEQFF.

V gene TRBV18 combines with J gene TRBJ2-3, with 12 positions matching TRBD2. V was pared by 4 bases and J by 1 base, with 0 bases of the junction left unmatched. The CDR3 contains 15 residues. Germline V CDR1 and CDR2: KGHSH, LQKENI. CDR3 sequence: CASSRTSGGTDTQYF. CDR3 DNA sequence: TGTGCCAGCTCACGGACTAGCGGGGGCACAGATACGCAGTATTTT.

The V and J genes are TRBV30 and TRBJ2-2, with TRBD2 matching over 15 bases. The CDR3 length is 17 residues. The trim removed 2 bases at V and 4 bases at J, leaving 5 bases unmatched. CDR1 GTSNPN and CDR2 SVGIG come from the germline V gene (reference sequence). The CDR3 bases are TGTGCCTGGAGTAAGGGACTAGCGGGAGGTACCACCGGGGAGCTGTTTTTT. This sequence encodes CAWSKGLAGGTTGELFF.

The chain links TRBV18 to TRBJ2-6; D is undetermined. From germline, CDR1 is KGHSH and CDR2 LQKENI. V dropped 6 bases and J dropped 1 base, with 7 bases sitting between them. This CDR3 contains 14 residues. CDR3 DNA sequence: TGTGCCAGCTCCTCTGGGTCTGGGGCCAACGTCCTGACTTTC. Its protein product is CASSSGSGANVLTF.

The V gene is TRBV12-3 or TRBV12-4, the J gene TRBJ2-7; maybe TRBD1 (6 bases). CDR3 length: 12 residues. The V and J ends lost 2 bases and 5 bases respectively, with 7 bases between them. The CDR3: CASSLRGNEQYF. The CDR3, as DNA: TGTGCCAGCAGTTTAAGGGGGAACGAGCAGTACTTC.

For the CDR3, the DNA is TGCGCCAGCAGCTTGGTCGGGGCGAGCGGGTACGAGCAGTACTTC. It is translated as CASSLVGASGYEQYF. The V gene is TRBV5-1, the J gene TRBJ2-7, with D tentatively TRBD2 (6 bases). Per germline, CDR1 SGHRS and CDR2 YFSETQ. Trimming took off 0 bases at V and 4 bases at J, with 14 bases between the two ends. The CDR3 totals 15 residues.

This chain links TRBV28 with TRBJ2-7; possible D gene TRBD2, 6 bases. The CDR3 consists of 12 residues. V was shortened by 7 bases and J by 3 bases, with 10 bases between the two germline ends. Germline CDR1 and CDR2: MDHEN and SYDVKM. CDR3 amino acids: CASTSGGYEQYF. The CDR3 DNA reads TGTGCCAGCACCTCCGGGGGCTACGAGCAGTACTTC.

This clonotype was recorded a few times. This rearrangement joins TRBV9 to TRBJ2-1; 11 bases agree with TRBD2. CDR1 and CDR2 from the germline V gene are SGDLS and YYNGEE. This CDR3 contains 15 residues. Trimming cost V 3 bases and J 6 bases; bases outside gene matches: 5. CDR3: CASSGGTSGSNEQFF. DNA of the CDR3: TGTGCCAGCAGCGGAGGGACTAGCGGAAGCAATGAGCAGTTCTTC.

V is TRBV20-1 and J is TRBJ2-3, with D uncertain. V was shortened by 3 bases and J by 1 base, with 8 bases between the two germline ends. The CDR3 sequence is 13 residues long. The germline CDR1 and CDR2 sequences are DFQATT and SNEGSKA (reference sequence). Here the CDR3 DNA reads TGCAGTGCTAGCTTTCAGGGCACAGATACGCAGTATTTT. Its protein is CSASFQGTDTQYF.

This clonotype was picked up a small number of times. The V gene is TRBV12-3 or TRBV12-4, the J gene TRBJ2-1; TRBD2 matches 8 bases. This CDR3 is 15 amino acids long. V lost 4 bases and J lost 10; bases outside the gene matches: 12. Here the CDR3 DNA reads TGTGCCAGCAGTTCCCGACTCGGGGGGGCCGGGGAGCAGTTCTTC. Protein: CASSSRLGGAGEQFF.

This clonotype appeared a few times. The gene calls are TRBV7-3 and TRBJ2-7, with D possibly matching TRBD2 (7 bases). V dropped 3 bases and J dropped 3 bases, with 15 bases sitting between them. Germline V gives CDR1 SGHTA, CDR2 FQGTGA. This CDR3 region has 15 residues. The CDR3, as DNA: TGTGCCAGCAGCTTGAGCGGGGACACCCTCTACGAGCAGTACTTC. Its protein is CASSLSGDTLYEQYF.

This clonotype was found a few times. DNA of the CDR3: TGTGCCAGCAGCTTCGAGATGAACACTGAAGCTTTCTTT. It encodes CASSFEMNTEAFF. V and J are TRBV7-9 and TRBJ1-1; D ambiguous. V shed 3 bases and J shed 0 bases, with 5 bases lying between them. The CDR3 loop spans 13 amino acids. The germline CDR1 and CDR2 sequences are SEHNR and FQNEAQ (reference sequence).

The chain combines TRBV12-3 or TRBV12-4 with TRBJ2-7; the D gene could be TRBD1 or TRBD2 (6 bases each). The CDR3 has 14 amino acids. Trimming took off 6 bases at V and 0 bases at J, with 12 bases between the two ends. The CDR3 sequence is CASRRDTFSYEQYF. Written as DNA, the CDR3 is TGTGCCAGCAGGCGGGACACCTTCTCCTACGAGCAGTACTTC.

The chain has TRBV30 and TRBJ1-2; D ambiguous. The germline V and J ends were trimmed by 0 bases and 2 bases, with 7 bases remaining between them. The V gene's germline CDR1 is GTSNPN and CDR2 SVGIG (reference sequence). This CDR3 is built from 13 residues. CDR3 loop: CAWSVDENYGYTF. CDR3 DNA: TGTGCCTGGAGTGTTGACGAGAACTATGGCTACACCTTC.

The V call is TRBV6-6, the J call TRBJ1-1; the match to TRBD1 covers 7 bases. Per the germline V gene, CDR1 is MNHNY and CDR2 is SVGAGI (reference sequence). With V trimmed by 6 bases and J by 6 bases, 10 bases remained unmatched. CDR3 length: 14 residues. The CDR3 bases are TGTGCCAGCAGCCGAAAAACAGGGGACGCTGAAGCTTTCTTT. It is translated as CASSRKTGDAEAFF.

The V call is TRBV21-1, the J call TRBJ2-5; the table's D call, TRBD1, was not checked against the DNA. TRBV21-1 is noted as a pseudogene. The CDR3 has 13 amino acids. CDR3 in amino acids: CASSKDRSGTQYF. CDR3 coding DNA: TGTGCCAGCAGCAAGGACAGGTCGGGGACCCAGTACTTC.

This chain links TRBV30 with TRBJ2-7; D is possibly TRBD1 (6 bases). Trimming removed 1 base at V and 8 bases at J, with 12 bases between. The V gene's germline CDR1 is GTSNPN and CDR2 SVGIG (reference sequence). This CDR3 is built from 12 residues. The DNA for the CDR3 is TGTGCCTGGAGTGAGGACAGATGGAAGCAGTACTTC. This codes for CAWSEDRWKQYF.

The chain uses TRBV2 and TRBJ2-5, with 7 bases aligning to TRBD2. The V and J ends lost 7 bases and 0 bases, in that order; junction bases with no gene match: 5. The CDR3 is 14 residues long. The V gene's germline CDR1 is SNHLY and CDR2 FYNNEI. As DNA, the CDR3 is TGTGCCAGCAAATCAGCGGGGTACCAAGAGACCCAGTACTTC. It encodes CASKSAGYQETQYF.

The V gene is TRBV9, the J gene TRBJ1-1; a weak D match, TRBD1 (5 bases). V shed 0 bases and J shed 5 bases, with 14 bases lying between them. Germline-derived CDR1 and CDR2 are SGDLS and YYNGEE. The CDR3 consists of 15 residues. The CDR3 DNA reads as TGTGCCAGCAGCGTAGCGATGGGGCGGCGTACTGAAGCTTTCTTT. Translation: CASSVAMGRRTEAFF.